This entry is about one T cell receptor beta chain. Antigen: not known. The entry originates in a study of T cell responses to AZD1222 COVID-19 vaccine. Study-wide results and caveats: Nearly half of the spike-specific TCRs reportedly recognize variant regions that carry no mutations.

Assay: immunoSEQ multiplex PCR; the TCRdb copy retains only in-frame clones and omits some. The sample contains 90,000 to 100,000 clones, 88% of which appear only once. The germline V gene has CDR1 LNHDA and CDR2 SQIVND (reference sequence). Germline trimming cut 4 bases from V and 0 bases from J; bases unmatched to any gene: 8. The CDR3 runs 17 residues. The chain joins TRBV19 to TRBJ2-1; TRBD2 agrees at 8 bases. This receptor was obtained from an adult who received the AZD1222 COVID-19 vaccine. Sample: peripheral blood, taken 28 days after the second AZD1222 dose. CDR3 sequence reads: CASSRSSSGSSYNEQFF. CDR3 coding DNA: TGTGCCAGTAGTAGATCTTCAAGCGGGAGCTCCTACAATGAGCAGTTCTTC.